The 23 T cell receptor beta chains listed next were all sequenced from one sample in a study of cytomegalovirus exposure and HLA in healthy donors. The PCR had 60 Vbeta and 13 Jbeta primers. Sequencing used immunoSEQ multiplex PCR; TCRdb keeps in-frame clones, though not all of them. The data contain 98,000 or so clones, roughly three quarters of them singletons. The sequenced material came from PBMCs. These receptors all come from a middle-aged woman in good health and CMV-seronegative.

The J gene is TRBJ2-3, the V gene TRBV27; 10 bases are a match to TRBD2. The CDR3 is 15 amino acids. V trimming: 3 bases; J trimming: 1 base; junction bases outside the gene matches: 1. CDR1 MNHEY and CDR2 SMNVEV come from the germline V gene (reference sequence). The CDR3: CASSFLAGGTDTQYF. CDR3 DNA: TGTGCCAGCAGTTTTCTAGCGGGGGGCACAGATACGCAGTATTTT.

The chain carries TRBV5-8 and TRBJ1-1; D is perhaps TRBD1 (6 bases). Trimming shortened V by 7 bases and J by 4 bases, and 20 bases separated the two germline ends. The CDR3 length is 15 residues. Germline V gives CDR1 SGHTS, CDR2 YDEGEE. The CDR3 DNA is TGTGCCAGCGTCCCTGTCGGGGGGCTGGGCACTGAAGCTTTCTTT. Translating gives CASVPVGGLGTEAFF. Drawing the rest from reference TRBV5-8 and TRBJ1-1, the complete variable domain is EAGVTQSPTHLIKTRGQQATLRCSPISGHTSVYWYQQALGLGLQFLLWYDEGEERNRGNFPPRFSGRQFPNYSSELNVNALELEDSALYLCASVPVGGLGTEAFFGQGTRLTVV.

The chain employs TRBV15 and TRBJ2-1, with unresolved D. Between the trimmed V and J ends, which lost 1 base and 7 bases, there was a span of 14 bases. The CDR3 has 15 amino acids. Germline V CDR1 and CDR2: LNHNV, YYDKDF (reference sequence). CDR3: CATSRAKAAGNEQFF. The CDR3, as DNA: TGTGCCACCAGCAGAGCGAAAGCAGCCGGGAATGAGCAGTTCTTC.

CDR3 region: CASSHPRTGDNEQFF. The CDR3 DNA reads TGTGCCAGCAGTCACCCCCGGACAGGGGACAATGAGCAGTTCTTC. The V call is TRBV6-5, the J call TRBJ2-1, with TRBD1 identical over 9 bases. The CDR3 has 15 amino acids. The V segment lost 5 bases and the J segment 5 bases; nucleotides outside the gene matches: 7. CDR1 MNHEY and CDR2 SVGAGI come from the germline V gene.

The rearrangement uses TRBV7-2 and TRBJ2-7; the D gene is possibly TRBD2 (5 bases). The length of the CDR3 is 12 residues. V lost 1 base and J lost 7, with 8 bases in between. The germline CDR1 and CDR2 sequences are SGHTA and FQGNSA. The CDR3 is CASSLVDSEQYF. The CDR3 bases are TGTGCCAGCAGCTTAGTGGACTCGGAGCAGTACTTC.

The J gene is TRBJ2-1, the V gene TRBV7-3, with D possibly TRBD2 on 6 matching bases. There are 15 residues in the CDR3. The V end lost 2 bases, the J end lost 9 bases, and 17 bases lay between the germline ends. Germline V gives CDR1 SGHTA, CDR2 FQGTGA. CDR3 protein: CASSLWAIAESEQFF. In nucleotides, the CDR3 is TGTGCCAGCAGCTTATGGGCGATAGCGGAAAGTGAGCAGTTCTTC.

The CDR3: CATSSGTALYNEQFF. Here the CDR3 DNA reads TGTGCCACCAGCAGTGGGACAGCGCTCTACAATGAGCAGTTCTTC. The chain has TRBV15 and TRBJ2-1; 7 bases are shared with TRBD1. The CDR3 runs 15 residues. Germline loops: CDR1 LNHNV, CDR2 YYDKDF (reference sequence). V was pared by 3 bases and J by 3 bases, with 5 bases of the junction left unmatched.

The rearrangement links TRBV27 to TRBJ1-1; D remains unclear. CDR3 length equals 13 residues. The V end lost 3 bases, the J end lost 4 bases, and 9 bases lay between the germline ends. Germline values: CDR1 MNHEY, CDR2 SMNVEV (reference sequence). CDR3 in amino acids: CASSLGGFTEAFF. The CDR3 nucleotides read TGTGCCAGCAGTTTGGGAGGGTTCACTGAAGCTTTCTTT.

The chain has TRBV5-1 and TRBJ1-2, with 8 bases lining up with TRBD1. Germline V gene sequence: CDR1 SGHRS, CDR2 YFSETQ. CDR3 length: 13 residues. V shed 4 bases, J shed 4 bases, and the junction held 3 bases outside the gene matches. The CDR3 here is CASSEGQAYGYTF. The DNA for the CDR3 is TGCGCCAGCAGCGAGGGACAGGCCTATGGCTACACCTTC.

CDR3 sequence reads: CASSLPPGTGEIKAFF. The CDR3 region has the DNA TGTGCCAGCAGTTTACCCCCCGGGACAGGGGAGATTAAAGCTTTCTTT. The J gene is TRBJ1-1, the V gene TRBV28; TRBD1 matches 10 bases. Germline V gene data show CDR1 as MDHEN and CDR2 as SYDVKM. The CDR3 runs 16 residues. V lost 2 bases and J lost 9; bases outside the gene matches: 12.

The genes are TRBV5-1 and TRBJ1-4; D might be TRBD1 (6 bases). CDR1 and CDR2 from the germline V gene are SGHRS and YFSETQ. This CDR3 contains 17 residues. The germline V and J ends were trimmed by 1 base and 5 bases, with 18 bases remaining between them. Here the CDR3 DNA reads TGCGCCAGCAGCTTGTCGTGGCAGGGGTCAGGGAATGAAAAACTGTTTTTT. It encodes CASSLSWQGSGNEKLFF.

V and J are TRBV7-9 and TRBJ2-7; 8 bases fit TRBD1. Per the germline V gene, CDR1 is SEHNR and CDR2 is FQNEAQ (reference sequence). The CDR3 consists of 15 residues. V lost 2 bases, J lost 2 bases, and 5 bases stayed unmatched. CDR3 DNA: TGTGCCAGCAGCTTATCCGGACAGGGCACCTACGAGCAGTACTTC. Its translation: CASSLSGQGTYEQYF.

The V call is TRBV6-4, the J call TRBJ2-3, with 10 bases fitting TRBD1. The CDR3 loop spans 15 amino acids. Unmatched junction bases numbered 2, after V lost 2 bases and J lost 3 bases. Germline V gene lookup returns CDR1 MRHNA and CDR2 SNTAGT. CDR3 sequence: CASSDPGQGTDTQYF. The CDR3 bases are TGTGCCAGCAGTGACCCGGGACAGGGGACAGATACGCAGTATTTT.

The V and J genes are TRBV30 and TRBJ2-5; 7 bases agree with TRBD2. V dropped 2 bases and J dropped 1; count of bases not matched to a gene: 4. This CDR3 has 14 amino acids. Looked up from germline, CDR1 is GTSNPN and CDR2 is SVGIG (reference sequence). The CDR3 bases are TGTGCCTGGAGTATTCTAGCGGTCCAAGAGACCCAGTACTTC. It yields the protein CAWSILAVQETQYF.

This clone was counted once. This sequence joins TRBV5-1 and TRBJ1-5; tentatively, D is TRBD1 (6 bases). CDR1 and CDR2 (germline): SGHRS, YFSETQ. Trimming stripped 1 base from V and 5 bases from J, with 10 bases between. This CDR3 is built from 14 residues. CDR3 sequence (DNA): TGCGCCAGCAGCTTGAGGGGGGGGGATCAGCCCCAGCATTTT. It codes for CASSLRGGDQPQHF.

This clone was found once. The chain employs TRBV6-4 and TRBJ1-4; D is unclear. CDR3 length: 13 amino acids. Between the trimmed V and J ends, which lost 6 bases and 5 bases, there was a span of 10 bases. CDR1 and CDR2 from the germline V gene are MRHNA and SNTAGT. The chain's CDR3 is CASSRRNNEKLFF. DNA for the CDR3: TGTGCCAGCAGCAGGCGAAACAATGAAAAACTGTTTTTT.

The J gene is TRBJ2-1, the V gene TRBV5-4; TRBD2 might be the D (6 bases). There are 15 residues in the CDR3. Trimming removed 2 bases from V and 5 bases from J, with 14 bases in between. CDR1 and CDR2 from the germline V gene are SGHNT and YYREEE (reference sequence). In nucleotides, the CDR3 is TGTGCCAGCAGCTTACTGGGGACTGGACACAATGAGCAGTTCTTC. As protein: CASSLLGTGHNEQFF.

The rearrangement links TRBV18 to TRBJ2-5, with a weak D call TRBD1 (5 bases). With 1 base removed from V and 2 bases from J, the gap between germline ends came to 11 bases. CDR3 length: 15 amino acids. CDR1 KGHSH and CDR2 LQKENI come from the germline V gene. For the CDR3, the DNA is TGTGCCAGCTCACCACTCTCTAAGGGGCAAGAGACCCAGTACTTC. Amino acids: CASSPLSKGQETQYF.

The genes are TRBV4-3 and TRBJ1-4; D not certain. CDR3 length equals 14 residues. Germline V gives CDR1 LGHNA, CDR2 YSLEER. Trimming took 1 base from V and 10 from J, leaving 13 bases between them. The CDR3 sequence is CASSQVGHRAKLFF. Here the CDR3 DNA reads TGCGCCAGCAGCCAAGTTGGGCACCGTGCAAAACTGTTTTTT.

The chain recombines TRBV5-4 with TRBJ1-2, with TRBD1 identical over 7 bases. Trimming took 4 bases from V and 8 from J; bases not matched to a gene: 11. CDR3 size: 14 residues. CDR1 is SGHNT and CDR2 is YYREEE in the germline V gene (reference sequence). In nucleotides, the CDR3 is TGTGCCAGCAGCCTCGAGGCGTACAGGGGCGGCTACACCTTC. This gives the protein CASSLEAYRGGYTF.

V is TRBV7-9 and J is TRBJ1-5, with a weak D call TRBD1 (6 bases). The CDR3 length is 14 residues. V dropped 5 bases and J dropped 8 bases, with 16 bases sitting between them. Germline V gene data show CDR1 as SEHNR and CDR2 as FQNEAQ (reference sequence). The CDR3 protein is CASSDSQGIEPQHF. The CDR3 nucleotides read TGTGCCAGCAGCGACTCCCAGGGGATCGAGCCCCAGCATTTT.

J is TRBJ2-3 and V is TRBV28; D possibly corresponds to TRBD2 (5 bases). Germline V lookup: CDR1 MDHEN, CDR2 SYDVKM. CDR3 size: 20 residues. V dropped 6 bases and J dropped 2 bases, with 30 bases sitting between them. The CDR3 region is CASRSSEGGLYGSFTDTQYF. Here the CDR3 DNA reads TGTGCCAGCAGGTCCTCCGAGGGCGGGTTATATGGTTCTTTCACAGATACGCAGTATTTT.

The sample holds a few counts of this clone. This chain joins TRBV4-2 and TRBJ1-1, with D unresolved. The CDR3 totals 16 residues. CDR1 LGHNA and CDR2 YNFKEQ come from the germline V gene. V lost 0 bases and J 6 bases, leaving 17 bases between the germline ends. CDR3 in DNA: TGTGCCAGCAGCCAAGAAGATGGCCTCTTCCACGCTGAAGCTTTCTTT. Protein: CASSQEDGLFHAEAFF.